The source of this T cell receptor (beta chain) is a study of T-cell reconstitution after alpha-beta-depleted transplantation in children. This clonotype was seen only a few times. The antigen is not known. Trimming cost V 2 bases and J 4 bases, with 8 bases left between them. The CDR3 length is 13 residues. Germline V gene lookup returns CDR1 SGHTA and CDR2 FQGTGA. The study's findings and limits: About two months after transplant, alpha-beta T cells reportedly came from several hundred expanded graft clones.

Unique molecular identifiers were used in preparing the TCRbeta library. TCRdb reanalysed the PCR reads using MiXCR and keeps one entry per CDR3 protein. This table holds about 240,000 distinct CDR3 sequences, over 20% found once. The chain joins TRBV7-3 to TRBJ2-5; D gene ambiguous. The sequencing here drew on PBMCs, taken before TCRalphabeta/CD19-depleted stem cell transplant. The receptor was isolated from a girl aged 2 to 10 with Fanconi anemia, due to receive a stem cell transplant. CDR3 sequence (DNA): TGTGCCAGCAGCTTATCTGGTTCAGAGACCCAGTACTTC. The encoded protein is CASSLSGSETQYF.